This T cell receptor (beta chain) was observed in a study of response to subunit inactivated influenza vaccine. Study conclusions and caveats: The authors suggested that every seasonal influenza vaccination recruits few new T cells.

Trimming stripped 2 bases from V and 0 bases from J, with 7 bases between. The CDR3 contains 14 residues. Germline values: CDR1 DFQATT, CDR2 SNEGSKA (reference sequence). TCRdb re-derived calls from the RT-PCR reads in MiXCR, one entry per CDR3 protein. Of about 530,000 distinct CDR3 sequences listed, over 10% are singletons. A remark on this clonotype: Its cognate antigen is unknown.

The sample here was PBMCs from blood, taken roughly 45 days after vaccination. The receptor comes from a man between 45 and 60 years old who received an inactivated influenza vaccine. The chain carries TRBV20-1 and TRBJ2-2; the D gene is possibly TRBD2 (5 bases). The CDR3 loop is CSARSGSNTGELFF. Here the CDR3 DNA reads TGCAGTGCTAGAAGCGGATCGAACACCGGGGAGCTGTTTTTT.